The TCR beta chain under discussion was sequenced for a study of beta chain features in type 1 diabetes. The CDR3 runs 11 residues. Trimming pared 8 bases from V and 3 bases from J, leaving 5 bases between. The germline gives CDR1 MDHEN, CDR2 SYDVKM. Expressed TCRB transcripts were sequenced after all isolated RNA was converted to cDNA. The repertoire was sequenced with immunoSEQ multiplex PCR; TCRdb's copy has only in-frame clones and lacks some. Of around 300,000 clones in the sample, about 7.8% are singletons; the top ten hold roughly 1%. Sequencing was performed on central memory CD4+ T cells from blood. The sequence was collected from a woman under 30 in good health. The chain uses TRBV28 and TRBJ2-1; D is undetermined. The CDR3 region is CASVFYNEQFF. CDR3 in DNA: TGTGCCAGCGTGTTCTACAATGAGCAGTTCTTC.